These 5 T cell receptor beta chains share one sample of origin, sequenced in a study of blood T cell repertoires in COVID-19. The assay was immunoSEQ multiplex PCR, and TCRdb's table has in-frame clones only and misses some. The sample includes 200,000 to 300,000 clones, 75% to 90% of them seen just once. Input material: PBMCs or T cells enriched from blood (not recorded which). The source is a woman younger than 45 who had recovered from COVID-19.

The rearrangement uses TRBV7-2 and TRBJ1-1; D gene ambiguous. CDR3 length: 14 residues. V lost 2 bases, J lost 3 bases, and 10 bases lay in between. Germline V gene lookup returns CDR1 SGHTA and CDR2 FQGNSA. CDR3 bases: TGTGCCAGCAGCTTAACAGCAGCGGACACTGAAGCTTTCTTT. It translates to CASSLTAADTEAFF.

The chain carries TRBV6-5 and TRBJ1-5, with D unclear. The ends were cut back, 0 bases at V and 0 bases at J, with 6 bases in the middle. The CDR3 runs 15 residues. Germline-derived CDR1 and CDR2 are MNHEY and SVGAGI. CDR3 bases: TGTGCCAGCAGTTACTCGAGTGTTAGCAATCAGCCCCAGCATTTT. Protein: CASSYSSVSNQPQHF.

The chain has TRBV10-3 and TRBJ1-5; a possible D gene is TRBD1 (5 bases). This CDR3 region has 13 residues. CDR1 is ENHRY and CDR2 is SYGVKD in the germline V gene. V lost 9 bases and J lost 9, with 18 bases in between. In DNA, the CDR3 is TGTGCCATTAACCGGGACTCTTCTGGGCCCCAGCATTTT. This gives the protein CAINRDSSGPQHF.

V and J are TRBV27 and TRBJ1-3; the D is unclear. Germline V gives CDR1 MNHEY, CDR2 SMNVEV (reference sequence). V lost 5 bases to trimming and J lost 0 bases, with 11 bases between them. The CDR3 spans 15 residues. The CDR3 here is CASSTGYGSGNTIYF. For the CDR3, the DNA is TGTGCCAGCAGTACGGGGTACGGCTCTGGAAACACCATATATTTT.

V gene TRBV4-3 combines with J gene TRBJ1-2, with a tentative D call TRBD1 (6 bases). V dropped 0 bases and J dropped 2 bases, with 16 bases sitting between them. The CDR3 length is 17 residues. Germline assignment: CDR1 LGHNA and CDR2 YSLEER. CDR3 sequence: CASSQDLRDIPNYGYTF. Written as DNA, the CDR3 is TGCGCCAGCAGCCAAGACCTAAGGGACATCCCAAACTATGGCTACACCTTC.